This T cell receptor beta chain was recorded in a study of T cell responses to AZD1222 COVID-19 vaccine (dated by TCRdb to the early 2020s). Looking at the study overall: A total of 240 or so trial participants underwent TCR sequencing, of whom roughly 210 had received two doses of AZD1222 and some 25 had received two doses of the MenACWY control vaccine. Trial participants were enrolled by age into subgroups of 18-55, 56-69 and 70-plus years, and approximately 150, 30 and 60 TCR-sequenced participants, respectively, were included in these subgroups.

Study-level results and caveats: The 56-69-year group was small, and its depth increase did not reach significance, likely because of low power. Most participants were white British and females outnumbered males, and the authors suggested that clonal diversity may have been underestimated. Because no samples from the day 14 peak response were available, repertoires could be characterized only after the peak T cell response. A significant rise in spike-specific TCR breadth and depth was observed after two AZD1222 doses relative to day 0 and relative to MenACWY recipients. Conclusions about previously exposed vaccinees are limited, since just 6 or 7 AZD1222 recipients were seropositive for SARS-CoV-2 at baseline. Reportedly, almost half of the unique spike-specific TCRs recognized epitopes lying outside the regions that are mutated in the B.1.351 and B.1.1.7 variants. Vaccine-associated CD4 TCRs spanned the whole spike protein, with dominant responses in regions 160-218 and 743-854.

The time point label corresponds to: about 28 days (+/-7) after the second vaccine dose. The treatment or condition label of this sample denotes: meningococcal conjugate vaccine given as trial control. Vaccinee samples came from UK trials COV001 and COV002, including a single-blind randomized controlled phase 2/3 trial of AZD1222 (ChAdOx1 nCoV-19) in healthy adults. Trial participant PBMC samples were collected at day 0 and day 28 after the second dose for TCRbeta chain sequencing. Concerning this clone itself: What antigen it recognizes has not been identified. The sample holds no much larger clone one base away, and base qualities are not on file.

Clipping removes 6 bases from V and 1 base from J, with 3 as the unmatched junction base count. Taken from cysteine to phenylalanine, the CDR3 has 14 residues. The retained sequence is limited to the CDR3, 42 bases, with the frame set at the first base. Taken from the germline V gene, the CDR1 and CDR2 loops are MNHEY and SVGAGI. The CDR3 regions of human TCRbeta chains were analyzed by immunosequencing. The study's processing was this. Repertoire TCRs were checked for matches against a reference library of SARS-CoV-2-specific TCRs that had been generated using the MIRA antigen-specificity platform. Breadth was defined as the fraction of unique TCRs that were SARS-CoV-2-associated, and depth was defined as the fraction of total T cells that were SARS-CoV-2-associated. Using the MIRA data, each spike-specific TCR was mapped to the spike region that the TCR reacts to and placed in a CD4 or CD8 class. Log10-transformed breadth and depth values were compared by one-way ANOVA with Sidak's multiple comparisons tests. TCRdb stores this immuneACCESS table with in-frame sequences only. Part of the clones is absent; in the studies checked, under half of the shortfall reflects unresolved V genes, and no reason is known for the rest. For V, J and clone size, that table is used; D and trimming come from the DNA. The sample table records approximately 210,000 clones; less than 95% of these occur just once. Clones ranked in the top ten supply approximately 1.5% of the sample.

The source was peripheral blood, collected 28 days after the second dose of the MenACWY control vaccine. The chain is encoded by TRBV6-5 joined to TRBJ1-1; TRBD1 agrees with 9 junctional bases. This TCR was sampled from an adult who received the MenACWY meningococcal vaccine as a control. The CDR3 loop reads CASRYRGPNTEAFF. The bases read TGTGCCAGCAGATACAGGGGGCCGAACACTGAAGCTTTCTTT.